This T cell receptor (beta chain) is drawn from a study of T-cell memory formation after mild COVID-19 (dated by TCRdb to the early 2020s). As for the study more broadly: Most TCR sequence clusters were specific to one of the two donors. In two donors, T-cell clones that expanded and contracted after mild COVID-19 were followed by sequencing TCRalpha and TCRbeta repertoires longitudinally. The cohort comprised two young, previously healthy adult volunteers, one female and one male.

The CDR3 sequence holds 13 residues, the cysteine and phenylalanine included. The read is trimmed to its CDR3 DNA, 39 bases read in frame from base 1. Relative to germline, V is 6 bases shorter and J is 5 bases shorter, with 13 bases between their ends. TCRdb shows the sequencer as Illumina NovaSeq 6000. TCRalpha and TCRbeta cDNA libraries were constructed by 5'RACE with constant-segment primers, with sample barcodes and unique molecular identifiers being introduced. Trizol reagent was used to extract RNA from every sample. The libraries were amplified in two PCR steps, and the second step added a second sample barcode and Illumina TruSeq adapters. The libraries were sequenced on an Illumina NovaSeq using 2 x 150 bp paired-end reads. On the study's bioinformatics: The reads were demultiplexed and collapsed into UMI-guided consensus sequences using migec v1.2.7. Using mixcr v2.1.11, UMI consensuses were aligned to TRA and TRB V and J templates and then assembled into clonotypes. A clonotype was counted as expanded or contracted only when both edgeR and NoisET called the clonotype significant, with the noise models trained on biological replicates. For edgeR calls, a false discovery rate-adjusted p below 0.01 and a log2 fold-change threshold of 1 were applied. PCA with hierarchical clustering of max-normalized trajectories of the 1000 most abundant clonotypes was used as exploratory dynamics analysis. Separately sequenced CD4+ and CD8+ repertoires were used to assign the CD4 or CD8 phenotype of responding clones. The public sequencing data were trimmed at Q25 with fastp and processed into clonotypes with MiXCR by TCRdb, which kept only in-frame beta chains. For every CDR3 protein sequence, its rows merge into one entry that carries the most common genes and DNA. TCRdb, not the authors, supplied the V and J calls. This sample holds approximately 190,000 distinct CDR3 sequences; around 16% were observed only once. 2% to 3% of the sample belongs to the ten largest clones.

Points the paper makes about the study in general: The second-wave clones that peaked on day 37 were not confirmed to be SARS-CoV-2 specific. Only a couple of mild cases were covered in the study, and larger cohorts including severe cases with pre-infection samples were considered necessary. From day 15 to 85, contracting clones showed balanced CD4/CD8 phenotypes, whereas a second wave of clones that expanded from day 15 to 37 leaned towards CD4+. Some responding clones were detected in pre-infection memory, suggesting pre-existing cross-reactive memory T cells joined the SARS-CoV-2 response. Contracting CD4+ clones were located mainly in the CM and EM memory subsets, whereas CD8+ clones were found to be enriched in EMRA.

PBMCs were isolated by Ficoll-Paque density gradient centrifugation. Notes on this clonotype: It has no known antigen specificity. It has no much larger one-base neighbor in the sample; base qualities were not kept.

Sequencing was performed on PBMCs or a T cell subset sorted from them (not recorded which). This TCR was sampled from an adult woman who had mild COVID-19 (a few samples of this study predate the infection). The sample titles of this study are shuffled in the database, so cell type and time point are left out; the donor was told from shared clones. Here the chain combines TRBV12-3 or TRBV12-4 and TRBJ2-5; TRBD1 could be the D gene, as 6 bases match. For the CDR3, the sequence is CASRQGVRETQYF. The DNA sequence is given as TGTGCCAGCAGACAGGGAGTACGGGAGACCCAGTACTTC.